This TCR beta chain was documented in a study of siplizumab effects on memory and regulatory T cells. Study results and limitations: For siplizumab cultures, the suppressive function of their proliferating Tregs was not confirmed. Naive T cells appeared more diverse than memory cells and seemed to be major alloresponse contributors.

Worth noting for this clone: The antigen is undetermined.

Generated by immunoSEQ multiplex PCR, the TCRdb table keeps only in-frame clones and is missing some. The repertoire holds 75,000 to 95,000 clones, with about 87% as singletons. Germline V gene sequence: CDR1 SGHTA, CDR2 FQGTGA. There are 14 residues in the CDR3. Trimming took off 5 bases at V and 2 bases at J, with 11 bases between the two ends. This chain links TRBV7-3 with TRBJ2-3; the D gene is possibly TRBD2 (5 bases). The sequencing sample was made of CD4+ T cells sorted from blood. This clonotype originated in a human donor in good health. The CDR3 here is CASSPTDSTDTQYF. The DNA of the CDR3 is TGTGCCAGCAGCCCGACGGACTCCACAGATACGCAGTATTTT.